The 31 T cell receptor beta chains reported below all come from one sample, sequenced in a study of blood T cells in healthy people across ages. A J-beta primer mix and a sample-barcoded 5' primer were used in a second PCR of roughly 7 to 12 cycles. MiXCR, run by TCRdb on the 5' RACE reads, gives a single entry per CDR3 protein. The sample includes approximately 1,700,000 distinct CDR3 sequences, approximately 40% of them seen just once. Sequencing was carried out using blood. All receptors derive from a human donor in good health.

About this clonotype: At one end the junction does not follow the germline gene, possibly because of a read error. V and J are TRBV12-3 or TRBV12-4 and TRBJ1-2, with D possibly TRBD1 on 6 matching bases. The CDR3 sequence is 13 residues long. The DNA for the CDR3 is TGTGTCAGCAGAGTGACAGGTGTCAGGGGCTACACCTTC. Its protein product is CVSRVTGVRGYTF.

The J gene is TRBJ2-5, the V gene TRBV4-2; D remains ambiguous. The V gene's germline CDR1 is LGHNA and CDR2 YNFKEQ. CDR3 length: 16 residues. The V end lost 0 bases, the J end lost 5 bases, and 16 bases lay between the germline ends. CDR3 protein: CASSQDFGLVRETQYF. For the CDR3, the DNA is TGTGCCAGCAGCCAAGATTTCGGGCTAGTCAGGGAGACCCAGTACTTC.

The CDR3 reads CSASRASSYEQYF. The CDR3, as DNA: TGCAGTGCTAGCAGGGCCAGCTCCTACGAGCAGTACTTC. The chain recombines TRBV20-1 with TRBJ2-7; D is possibly TRBD1 (5 bases). The CDR3 spans 13 residues. Trimming took 3 bases from V and 0 from J, leaving 9 bases between them. Germline V gene data show CDR1 as DFQATT and CDR2 as SNEGSKA (reference sequence).

This clonotype has only a few counts. The V and J genes are TRBV5-6 and TRBJ1-1, with D possibly matching TRBD1 (6 bases). Germline V gene data show CDR1 as SGHDT and CDR2 as YYEEEE. The germline V and J ends were trimmed by 3 bases and 1 base, with 16 bases remaining between them. The CDR3 runs to 16 residues. For the CDR3, the DNA is TGTGCCAGCAGCTCTGGACTCTCGACAGGGAACACTGAAGCTTTCTTT. This translates into CASSSGLSTGNTEAFF.

This chain joins TRBV4-2 and TRBJ2-1; D call uncertain. This CDR3 is built from 14 residues. Germline V CDR1 and CDR2: LGHNA, YNFKEQ. Trimming removed 3 bases at V and 8 bases at J, with 14 bases between. CDR3 amino acids: CASSHEPLGHEQFF. CDR3 DNA sequence: TGTGCCAGCAGCCACGAACCTCTGGGCCATGAGCAGTTCTTC.

This clonotype was found once. The rearrangement uses TRBV7-2 and TRBJ2-3; 12 nucleotides match TRBD2. The V and J ends lost 7 bases and 0 bases, in that order; junction bases with no gene match: 8. The CDR3 has 17 residues. In germline, CDR1 is SGHTA, CDR2 FQGNSA. CDR3: CASMRTSGETSTDTQYF. CDR3 nucleotides: TGTGCCAGCATGCGGACTAGCGGGGAGACTAGCACAGATACGCAGTATTTT.

The rearrangement links TRBV20-1 to TRBJ1-2; D uncertain. Germline V CDR1 and CDR2: DFQATT, SNEGSKA (reference sequence). This CDR3 is built from 13 residues. V lost 1 base and J 4 bases, leaving 10 bases between the germline ends. The CDR3 coding sequence is TGCAGTGCTAGAGGGCCCCAAGTCTATGGCTACACCTTC. As protein: CSARGPQVYGYTF.

This clonotype was detected only a few times. This chain connects TRBV4-3 to TRBJ2-7; 7 positions agree with TRBD2. V lost 1 base to trimming and J lost 3 bases; unmatched junction nucleotides: 3. Germline V lookup: CDR1 LGHNA, CDR2 YSLEER. The CDR3 has 14 amino acids. DNA for the CDR3: TGCGCCAGCAGCCAAGCGGGACTACGCTACGAGCAGTACTTC. This sequence encodes CASSQAGLRYEQYF.

The CDR3 DNA reads as TGTGCCAGCACCCAGCTTTCGGCTAGCACAGATACGCAGTATTTT. This encodes CASTQLSASTDTQYF. The rearrangement links TRBV6-2 or TRBV6-3 to TRBJ2-3; D remains unclear. Germline V CDR1 and CDR2: MNHEY, SVGEGT. Between the trimmed V and J ends, which lost 7 bases and 0 bases, there was a span of 14 bases. This CDR3 has 15 amino acids.

As regards this clonotype: A read error may produce the germline difference seen at one junction end. The J gene is TRBJ2-7, the V gene TRBV13, with D possibly matching TRBD1 (7 bases). The CDR3 loop spans 15 amino acids. Germline V gene data show CDR1 as PRHDT and CDR2 as FYEKMQ (reference sequence). CDR3 protein: CTSSPRGGGEYEQYF. The CDR3 DNA sequence: TGTACCAGCAGCCCAAGAGGGGGCGGGGAGTACGAGCAGTACTTC.

There are a few counts of this clonotype. The CDR3 loop is CSVEGGVNTEAFF. CDR3 nucleotides: TGCAGCGTTGAAGGAGGGGTTAACACTGAAGCTTTCTTT. This sequence joins TRBV29-1 and TRBJ1-1, with a possible D match to TRBD1 (5 bases). Trimming stripped 1 base from V and 2 bases from J, with 8 bases between. This CDR3 contains 13 residues. The germline CDR1 and CDR2 sequences are SQVTM and ANQGSEA.

This clonotype showed up just a few times. The chain joins TRBV6-5 to TRBJ1-1, with TRBD1 identical over 9 bases. The V and J ends lost 0 bases and 10 bases, in that order; junction bases with no gene match: 3. CDR1 is MNHEY and CDR2 is SVGAGI in the germline V gene. CDR3 size: 13 residues. CDR3 sequence reads: CASSYSRQGGAFF. CDR3 in DNA: TGTGCCAGCAGTTACTCGAGACAGGGGGGAGCTTTCTTT.

In the case of this clonotype: This may stem from a read error, because a much larger clone lies one nucleotide away. The chain joins TRBV4-1 to TRBJ2-5, with a possible D match to TRBD1 (6 bases). The germline V gene encodes CDR1 MGHRA and CDR2 YSYEKL. Trimming removed 1 base from V and 7 bases from J, with 16 bases in between. This CDR3 region has 15 residues. The CDR3 here is CASSQVASDSGTQYF. The DNA of the CDR3 is TGCGCCAGCAGCCAAGTAGCCTCGGACAGTGGGACCCAGTACTTC.

This clonotype was observed a handful of times. The chain joins TRBV19 to TRBJ2-3; TRBD2 matches 7 bases. V dropped 9 bases and J dropped 5; count of bases not matched to a gene: 5. CDR3 length equals 12 residues. Germline CDR1 LNHDA, CDR2 SQIVND (reference sequence). The CDR3 here is CASRSSGDTQYF. The DNA of the CDR3 is TGTGCCAGCCGCTCTAGCGGAGATACGCAGTATTTT.

This clonotype occurred a few times. This chain links TRBV12-3 or TRBV12-4 with TRBJ2-3; D remains unclear. The CDR3 contains 15 residues. Trimming removed 4 bases from V and 0 bases from J, with 11 bases in between. DNA of the CDR3: TGTGCCAGCAGTTCGACGATCTCTAGCACAGATACGCAGTATTTT. This codes for CASSSTISSTDTQYF.

This clonotype was seen ten or more times. This chain uses TRBV5-1 with TRBJ2-7, with 8 nucleotides matching TRBD1. This CDR3 comprises 14 residues. With V trimmed by 2 bases and J by 2 bases, 3 bases remained unmatched. CDR1 is SGHRS and CDR2 is YFSETQ in the germline V gene. In nucleotides, the CDR3 is TGCGCCAGCAGCTTACAGGGGGGCACCTACGAGCAGTACTTC. Its translation is CASSLQGGTYEQYF.

CDR3 sequence reads: CASSYDIREGEQYF. Written as DNA, the CDR3 is TGTGCCAGCAGCTATGACATTCGAGAGGGGGAGCAGTACTTC. The chain couples TRBV7-9 to TRBJ2-7; either TRBD1 or TRBD2 may supply D (5 bases each). The CDR3 contains 14 residues. Germline V gene lookup returns CDR1 SEHNR and CDR2 FQNEAQ (reference sequence). The V end lost 4 bases, the J end lost 7 bases, and 17 bases lay between the germline ends.

The V gene is TRBV7-2, the J gene TRBJ2-1, with D tentatively TRBD2 (6 bases). The germline CDR1 and CDR2 sequences are SGHTA and FQGNSA. CDR3 length: 13 amino acids. Trimming removed 5 bases at V and 9 bases at J, with 14 bases between. The CDR3 bases are TGTGCCAGCAGCCCACGGCGGGACGGTGAGCAGTTCTTC. It translates to CASSPRRDGEQFF.

The chain has TRBV7-9 and TRBJ1-1; D uncertain. With 5 bases removed from V and 1 base from J, the gap between germline ends came to 11 bases. The CDR3 sequence is 14 residues long. Germline V CDR1 and CDR2: SEHNR, FQNEAQ (reference sequence). In nucleotides, the CDR3 is TGTGCCAGCAGCCCCCGGGCCTCGAACACTGAAGCTTTCTTT. This sequence encodes CASSPRASNTEAFF.

This clonotype was picked up a small number of times. Germline and junction disagree at one end, which may indicate a read error. The V gene is TRBV20-1, the J gene TRBJ2-3, with 7 positions matching TRBD2. This CDR3 is 14 amino acids long. The V gene's germline CDR1 is DFQATT and CDR2 SNEGSKA (reference sequence). CDR3 residues: CSDRAGGGSDTQYF. The DNA of the CDR3 is TGCAGTGATAGAGCTGGCGGGGGTTCAGATACGCAGTATTTT.

This chain joins TRBV20-1 and TRBJ2-7, with 7 bases fitting TRBD1. The V gene end was trimmed by 5 bases and the J gene end by 2 bases; junction bases not matched to a gene: 6. The CDR3 runs 13 residues. Per germline, CDR1 DFQATT and CDR2 SNEGSKA (reference sequence). The CDR3 DNA reads TGCAGTGCTCATATGACAGGGACCTACGAGCAGTACTTC. This gives the protein CSAHMTGTYEQYF.

This clonotype was seen more than once but under ten times. V usage is TRBV12-3 or TRBV12-4 and J usage is TRBJ1-5; the match to TRBD1 covers 7 bases. V gave up 6 bases and J gave up 6 bases; unmatched junction bases: 8. The CDR3 has 14 residues. CDR3 in amino acids: CASSTGTVAQPQHF. Written as DNA, the CDR3 is TGTGCCAGCAGCACCGGGACAGTGGCTCAGCCCCAGCATTTT.

The chain is built from TRBV5-8 and TRBJ1-5; 7 positions match TRBD1. The trim removed 5 bases at V and 2 bases at J, leaving 7 bases unmatched. The CDR3 spans 15 residues. CDR1 and CDR2 (germline): SGHTS, YDEGEE. The CDR3 DNA reads TGTGCCAGCAGTAGGACAGGTCTAGGCAATCAGCCCCAGCATTTT. Translation gives CASSRTGLGNQPQHF.

J is TRBJ1-2 and V is TRBV7-2; D unresolved. Looked up from germline, CDR1 is SGHTA and CDR2 is FQGNSA. There are 12 residues in the CDR3. V lost 7 bases to trimming and J lost 5 bases, with 11 bases between them. The CDR3 DNA follows: TGTGCCAGCAACTTCTCGATTTATGGCTACACCTTC. This encodes CASNFSIYGYTF.

The V and J genes are TRBV6-5 and TRBJ2-3; D remains ambiguous. Germline V gene sequence: CDR1 MNHEY, CDR2 SVGAGI. The length of the CDR3 is 17 residues. Trimming took off 0 bases at V and 1 base at J, with 14 bases between the two ends. The CDR3 coding sequence is TGTGCCAGCAGTTACTCGATTCAGTCTACCCGCACAGATACGCAGTATTTT. It codes for CASSYSIQSTRTDTQYF.

The chain uses TRBV15 and TRBJ2-1; TRBD1 is a possible D gene (6 bases). The CDR3 extends over 16 amino acids. V was shortened by 1 base and J by 3 bases, with 13 bases between the two germline ends. The germline gives CDR1 LNHNV, CDR2 YYDKDF (reference sequence). The CDR3 DNA is TGTGCCACCAGCAGAGGCAGGCAGGGGATCTACAATGAGCAGTTCTTC. It specifies CATSRGRQGIYNEQFF.

V usage is TRBV5-1 and J usage is TRBJ2-7; TRBD1 agrees at 7 bases. Trimming cost V 2 bases and J 0 bases; bases outside gene matches: 5. The germline CDR1 and CDR2 sequences are SGHRS and YFSETQ. CDR3 length equals 15 residues. DNA of the CDR3: TGCGCCAGCAGCTTAGAAGGACAGGTCTCCTACGAGCAGTACTTC. Its protein product is CASSLEGQVSYEQYF.

The gene calls are TRBV20-1 and TRBJ2-5, with 13 bases fitting TRBD2. This CDR3 region has 15 residues. Germline CDR1 reads DFQATT; CDR2 reads SNEGSKA (reference sequence). J gave up 5 bases and V 6 bases, and 9 bases lay outside the gene matches. This CDR3 is CSAQPLAGGQETQYF. For the CDR3, the DNA is TGCAGTGCCCAGCCACTAGCGGGGGGGCAGGAGACCCAGTACTTC.

A single count supports this clonotype. The CDR3 protein is CASSPRQGQTGANDPTF. CDR3 bases: TGTGCCAGCAGCCCTAGACAGGGGCAAACTGGGGCCAACGACCCGACTTTC. This chain uses TRBV7-2 with TRBJ2-6; the match to TRBD1 covers 8 bases. Looked up from germline, CDR1 is SGHTA and CDR2 is FQGNSA. The ends lost 5 bases at V and 18 bases at J; junction bases unmatched: 24. There are 17 residues in the CDR3.

With regard to this clonotype: The junction departs from germline at one end; a sequencing error may be responsible. This sequence joins TRBV12-3 or TRBV12-4 and TRBJ2-7, with D maybe TRBD2 (5 bases). Gene TRBJ2-4 matches the end of the DNA better, so the J call may be wrong. The CDR3 totals 17 residues. The chain's CDR3 is CTSSYSMDPAGETIQYF. CDR3 coding DNA: TGTACCAGCAGTTACTCCATGGACCCCGCCGGGGAGACCATTCAGTACTTC.

The V gene is TRBV10-2, the J gene TRBJ2-3; D is ambiguous. The CDR3 totals 13 residues. Germline CDR1 WSHSY, CDR2 SAAADI. V lost 7 bases, J lost 2 bases, and 10 bases lay in between. The CDR3 protein is CASIGPLTDTQYF. The CDR3 coding sequence is TGCGCCAGCATTGGCCCCCTCACAGATACGCAGTATTTT.